The next 5 T cell receptor beta chains were all read from a single sample in a study of blood T cell repertoires in COVID-19. TCRdb's table, derived via immunoSEQ multiplex PCR, lists solely in-frame clones and lacks some. The sample yields 45,000 to 55,000 clones, 88% seen once. The specimen sequenced was peripheral blood. The receptors were sampled from a human donor in a cohort sampled during active COVID-19.

This rearrangement joins TRBV7-3 to TRBJ2-7, with 10 bases that match TRBD2. This CDR3 is 17 amino acids long. The germline V gene encodes CDR1 SGHTA and CDR2 FQGTGA. Trimming cost V 10 bases and J 5 bases; bases outside gene matches: 20. In DNA form, the CDR3 reads TGTGCCACTCAGGGGGCCCAGCGGGAGGGGGTATGCCACGAGCAGTACTTC. This gives the protein CATQGAQREGVCHEQYF.

The chain joins TRBV27 to TRBJ1-5, with TRBD1 identical over 7 bases. With V trimmed by 6 bases and J by 5 bases, 4 bases remained unmatched. The CDR3 has 13 amino acids. Germline assignment: CDR1 MNHEY and CDR2 SMNVEV (reference sequence). The CDR3 region has the DNA TGTGCCAGCAGGCCGGGACAGTATCAGCCCCAGCATTTT. It encodes CASRPGQYQPQHF.

The chain carries TRBV5-1 and TRBJ2-6; weak D call: TRBD2 (5 bases). The CDR3 sequence is 14 residues long. CDR1 and CDR2 from the germline V gene are SGHRS and YFSETQ. The V gene lost 6 bases and the J gene lost 3 bases, with 10 bases spanning the gap. CDR3 residues: CASTHGDGANVLTF. The CDR3 coding sequence is TGCGCCAGCACACACGGGGATGGGGCCAACGTCCTGACTTTC.

This chain links TRBV15 with TRBJ2-2; D remains ambiguous. The V end was cut by 0 bases, the J end by 5 bases, with 4 bases between. Germline V gene sequence: CDR1 LNHNV, CDR2 YYDKDF (reference sequence). The CDR3 has 13 amino acids. The CDR3 here is CATSRDPTGELFF. The CDR3 DNA sequence: TGTGCCACCAGCAGAGACCCTACCGGGGAGCTGTTTTTT.

V and J are TRBV6-4 and TRBJ2-2; D unclear. In germline, CDR1 is MRHNA, CDR2 SNTAGT. The CDR3 is 13 amino acids. Trimming took 4 bases from V and 7 from J, leaving 10 bases between them. The CDR3 nucleotides are TGTGCCAGCAGTGTCTCCGCGCACGGGGAGCTGTTTTTT. It translates to CASSVSAHGELFF.